This record covers a single T cell receptor (beta chain). Its antigen remains unidentified. This entry is derived from a study of cytomegalovirus exposure and HLA in healthy donors. Study observations and caveats: In a later analysis, HLA-associated TCR beta chains were more clonally expanded than equally common others.

With 60 Vbeta and 13 Jbeta primers, the PCR was carried out. Method: immunoSEQ multiplex PCR; TCRdb's copy keeps in-frame clones and lacks some. The sample carries some 150,000 clones, roughly four fifths recorded once. The germline V gene encodes CDR1 SQVTM and CDR2 ANQGSEA. Deletions cut 3 bases from V and 0 bases from J, with 11 bases between. The CDR3 sequence is 14 residues long. The sequenced material came from PBMCs. V usage is TRBV29-1 and J usage is TRBJ1-1; D is possibly TRBD1 (6 bases). This sequence originates from a woman between 50 and 59 years old in good health and CMV-seronegative. This CDR3 reads CSVEGRGMNTEAFF. The CDR3 DNA is TGCAGCGTTGAGGGCAGGGGAATGAACACTGAAGCTTTCTTT.